The entry that follows covers one TCR beta chain sequence. What it binds is not known. The data originate from a study of chemoradiotherapy in HPV16-positive cancers. Overall study results and limits: Candidate HPV-specific clones and E7-related TCR motifs grew in tumor during treatment. HPV-specific T cells were functionally defined from only a couple of HPV16-positive patients.

Repeated repertoire sampling spanned the course of chemoradiotherapy. Here immunoSEQ multiplex PCR was the method, and the copy in TCRdb shows in-frame clones only, minus some. The sample contains approximately 13,000 clones, 60% to 85% of which appear only once. The CDR3 is made up of 14 amino acids. Trimming took off 5 bases at V and 9 bases at J, with 17 bases between the two ends. The V gene's germline CDR1 is MGHDK and CDR2 SYGVNS. The TCR comes from a human donor with HPV-associated anogenital cancer. The sample was gathered from a patient who underwent chemoradiotherapy. The chain joins TRBV25-1 to TRBJ2-1; weak D call: TRBD2 (5 bases). The CDR3 DNA reads TGTGCCAGCAGTTACACGACTATCCACGGTGAGCAGTTCTTC. As protein: CASSYTTIHGEQFF.